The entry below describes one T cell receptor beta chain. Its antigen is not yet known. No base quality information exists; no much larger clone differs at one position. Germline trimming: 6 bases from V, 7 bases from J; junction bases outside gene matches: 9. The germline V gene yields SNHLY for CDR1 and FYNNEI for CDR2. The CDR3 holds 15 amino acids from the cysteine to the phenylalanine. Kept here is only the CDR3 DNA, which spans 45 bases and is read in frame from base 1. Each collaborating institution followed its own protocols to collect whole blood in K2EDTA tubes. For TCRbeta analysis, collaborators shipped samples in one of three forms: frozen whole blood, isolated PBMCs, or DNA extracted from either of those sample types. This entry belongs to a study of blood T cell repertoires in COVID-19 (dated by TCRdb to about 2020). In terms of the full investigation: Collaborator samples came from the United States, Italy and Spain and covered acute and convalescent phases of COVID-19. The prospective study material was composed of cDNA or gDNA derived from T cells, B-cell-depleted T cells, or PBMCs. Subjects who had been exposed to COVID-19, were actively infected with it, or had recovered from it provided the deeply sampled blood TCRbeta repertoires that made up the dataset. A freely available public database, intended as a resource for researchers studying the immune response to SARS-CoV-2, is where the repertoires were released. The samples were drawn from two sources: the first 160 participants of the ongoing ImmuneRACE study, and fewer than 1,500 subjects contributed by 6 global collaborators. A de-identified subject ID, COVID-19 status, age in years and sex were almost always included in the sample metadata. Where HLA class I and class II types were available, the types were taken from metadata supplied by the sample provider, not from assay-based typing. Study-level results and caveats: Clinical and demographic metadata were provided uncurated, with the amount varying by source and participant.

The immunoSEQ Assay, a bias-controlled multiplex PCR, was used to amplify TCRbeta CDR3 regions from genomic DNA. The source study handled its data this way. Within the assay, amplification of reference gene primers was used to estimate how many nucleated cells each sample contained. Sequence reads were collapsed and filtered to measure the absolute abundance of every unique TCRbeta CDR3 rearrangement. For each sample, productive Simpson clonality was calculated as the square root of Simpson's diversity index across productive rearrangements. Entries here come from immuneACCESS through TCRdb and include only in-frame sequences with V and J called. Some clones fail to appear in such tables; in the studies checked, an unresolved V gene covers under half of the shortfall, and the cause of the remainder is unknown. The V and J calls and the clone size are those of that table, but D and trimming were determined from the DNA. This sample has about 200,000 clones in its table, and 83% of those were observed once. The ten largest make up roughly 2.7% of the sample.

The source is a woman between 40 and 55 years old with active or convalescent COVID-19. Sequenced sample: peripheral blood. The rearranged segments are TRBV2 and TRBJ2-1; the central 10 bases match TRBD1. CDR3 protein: CASRDGTGATNEQFF. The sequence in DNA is TGTGCCAGCAGGGACGGGACAGGGGCGACGAATGAGCAGTTCTTC.